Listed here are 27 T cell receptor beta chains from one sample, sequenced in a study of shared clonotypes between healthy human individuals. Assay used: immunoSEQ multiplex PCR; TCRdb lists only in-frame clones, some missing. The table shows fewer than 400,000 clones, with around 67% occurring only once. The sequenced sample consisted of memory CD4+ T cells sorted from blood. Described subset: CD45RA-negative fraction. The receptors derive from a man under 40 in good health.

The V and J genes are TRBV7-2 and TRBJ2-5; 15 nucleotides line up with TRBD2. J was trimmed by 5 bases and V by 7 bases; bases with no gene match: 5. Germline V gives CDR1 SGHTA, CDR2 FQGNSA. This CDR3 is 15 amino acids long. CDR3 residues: CASKGLAGGGETQYF. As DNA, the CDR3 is TGTGCCAGCAAGGGACTAGCGGGGGGCGGGGAGACCCAGTACTTC.

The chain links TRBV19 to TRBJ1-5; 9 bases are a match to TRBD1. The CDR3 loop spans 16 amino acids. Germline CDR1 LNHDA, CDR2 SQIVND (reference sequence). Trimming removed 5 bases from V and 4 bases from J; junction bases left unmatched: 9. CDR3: CASSPGQGRGNQPQHF. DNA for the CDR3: TGTGCCAGTAGTCCGGGACAGGGTAGGGGAAATCAGCCCCAGCATTTT.

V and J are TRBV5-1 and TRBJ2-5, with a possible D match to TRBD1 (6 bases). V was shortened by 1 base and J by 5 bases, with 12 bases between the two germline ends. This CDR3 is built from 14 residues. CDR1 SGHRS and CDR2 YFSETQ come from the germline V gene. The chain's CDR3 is CASSLTGGAETQYF. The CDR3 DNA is TGCGCCAGCAGCTTGACTGGGGGCGCGGAGACCCAGTACTTC.

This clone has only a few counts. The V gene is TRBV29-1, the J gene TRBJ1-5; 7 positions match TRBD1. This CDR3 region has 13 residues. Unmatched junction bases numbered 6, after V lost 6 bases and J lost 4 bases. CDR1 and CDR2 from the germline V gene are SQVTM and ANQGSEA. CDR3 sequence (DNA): TGCAGCGTCGGGACAGCCGGGAATCAGCCCCAGCATTTT. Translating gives CSVGTAGNQPQHF.

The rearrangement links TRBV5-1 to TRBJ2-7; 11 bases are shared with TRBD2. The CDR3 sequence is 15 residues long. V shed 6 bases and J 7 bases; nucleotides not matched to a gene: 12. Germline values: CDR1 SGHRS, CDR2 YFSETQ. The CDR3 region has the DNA TGCGCCAGCAATAGCTGGGGACTAGCGGCGGAGGAGCAGTACTTC. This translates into CASNSWGLAAEEQYF. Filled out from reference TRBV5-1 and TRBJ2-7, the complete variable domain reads KAGVTQTPRYLIKTRGQQVTLSCSPISGHRSVSWYQQTPGQGLQFLFEYFSETQRNKGNFPGRFSGRQFSNSRSEMNVSTLELGDSALYLCASNSWGLAAEEQYFGPGTRLTVT.

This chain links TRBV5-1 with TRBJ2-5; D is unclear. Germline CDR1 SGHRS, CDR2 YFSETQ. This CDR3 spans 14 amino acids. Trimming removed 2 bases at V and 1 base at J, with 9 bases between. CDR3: CASSLKTLQETQYF. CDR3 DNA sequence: TGCGCCAGCAGCTTAAAAACTCTCCAAGAGACCCAGTACTTC.

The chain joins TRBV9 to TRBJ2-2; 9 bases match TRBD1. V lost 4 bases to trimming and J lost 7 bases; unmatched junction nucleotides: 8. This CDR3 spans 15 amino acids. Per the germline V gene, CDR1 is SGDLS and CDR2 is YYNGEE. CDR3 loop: CASSSQGAVGGELFF. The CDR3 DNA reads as TGTGCCAGCAGCTCACAGGGGGCGGTTGGCGGGGAGCTGTTTTTT.

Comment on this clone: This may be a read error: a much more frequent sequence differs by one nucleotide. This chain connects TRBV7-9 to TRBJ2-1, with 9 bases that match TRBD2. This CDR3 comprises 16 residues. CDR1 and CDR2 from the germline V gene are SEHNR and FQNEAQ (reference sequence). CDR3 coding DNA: TGTGCCAGCAGCTTATCACTAGCGGGCTCCTACAATGGGCAGTTCTTC. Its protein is CASSLSLAGSYNGQFF.

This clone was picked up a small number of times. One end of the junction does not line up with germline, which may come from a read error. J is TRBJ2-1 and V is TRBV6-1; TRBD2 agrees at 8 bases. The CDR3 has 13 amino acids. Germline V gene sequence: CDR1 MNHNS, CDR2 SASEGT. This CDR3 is CASSDQLAAPLIF. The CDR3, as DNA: TGTGCCAGCAGTGACCAACTAGCGGCACCCCTGATCTTC.

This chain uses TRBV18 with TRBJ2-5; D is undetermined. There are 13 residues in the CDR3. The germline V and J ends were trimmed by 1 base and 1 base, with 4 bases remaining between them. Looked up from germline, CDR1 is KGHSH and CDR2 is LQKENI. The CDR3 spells CASSPRGQETQYF. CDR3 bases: TGTGCCAGCTCACCACGGGGCCAAGAGACCCAGTACTTC.

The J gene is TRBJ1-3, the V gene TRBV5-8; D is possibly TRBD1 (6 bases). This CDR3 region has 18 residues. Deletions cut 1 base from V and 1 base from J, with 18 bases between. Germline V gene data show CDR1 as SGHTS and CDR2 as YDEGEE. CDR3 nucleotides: TGTGCCAGCAGCTTGACAGGGTTATATTTTGTTTCTGGAAACACCATATATTTT. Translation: CASSLTGLYFVSGNTIYF.

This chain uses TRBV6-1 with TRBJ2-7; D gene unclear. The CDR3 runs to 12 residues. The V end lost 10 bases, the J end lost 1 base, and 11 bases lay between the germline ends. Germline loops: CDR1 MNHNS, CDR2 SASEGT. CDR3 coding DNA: TGTGCCACCCAGACCGTGTCCTACGAGCAGTACTTC. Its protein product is CATQTVSYEQYF.

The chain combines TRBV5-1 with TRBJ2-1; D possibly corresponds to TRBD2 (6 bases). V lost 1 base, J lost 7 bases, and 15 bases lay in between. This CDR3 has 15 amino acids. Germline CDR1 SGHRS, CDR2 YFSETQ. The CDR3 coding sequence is TGCGCCAGCAGCTTGACTCTCGGTAGCGGAAATGAGCAGTTCTTC. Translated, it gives CASSLTLGSGNEQFF.

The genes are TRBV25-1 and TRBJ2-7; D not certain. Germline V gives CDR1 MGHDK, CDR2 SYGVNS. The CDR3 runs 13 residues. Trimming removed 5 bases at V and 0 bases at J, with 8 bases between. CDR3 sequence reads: CASSFPSSYEQYF. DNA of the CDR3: TGTGCCAGCAGTTTCCCCAGCTCCTACGAGCAGTACTTC.

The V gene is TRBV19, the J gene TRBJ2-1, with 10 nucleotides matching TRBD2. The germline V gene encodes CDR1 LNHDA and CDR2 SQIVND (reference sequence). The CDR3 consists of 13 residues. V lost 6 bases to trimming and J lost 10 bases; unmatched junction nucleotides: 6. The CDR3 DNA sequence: TGTGCCAGTAGCTCTAGCGGGAGAGGCGAGCAGTTCTTC. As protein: CASSSSGRGEQFF.

CDR3 nucleotides: TGTGCCAGCGGTGGGGCAGGGAGCTCCTACAATGAGCAGTTCTTC. It codes for CASGGAGSSYNEQFF. This rearrangement joins TRBV7-6 to TRBJ2-1; tentatively, D is TRBD1 or TRBD2 (5 bases each). CDR1 is SGHVS and CDR2 is FNYEAQ in the germline V gene. The CDR3 covers 15 residues. V was pared by 8 bases and J by 0 bases, with 14 bases between.

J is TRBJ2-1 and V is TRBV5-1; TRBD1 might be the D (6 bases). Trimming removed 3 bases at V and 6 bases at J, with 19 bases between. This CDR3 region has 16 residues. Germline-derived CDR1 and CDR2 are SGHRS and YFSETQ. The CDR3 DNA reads TGCGCCAGCAGCTCGTACTCAGGGGTCCTCAGCAATGAGCAGTTCTTC. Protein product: CASSSYSGVLSNEQFF.

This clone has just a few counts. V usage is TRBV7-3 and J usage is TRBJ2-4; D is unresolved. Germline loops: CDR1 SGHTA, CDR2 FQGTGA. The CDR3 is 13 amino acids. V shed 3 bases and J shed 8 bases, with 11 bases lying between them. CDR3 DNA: TGTGCCAGCAGCTTTGGGGATGGGTACATTCAGTACTTC. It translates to CASSFGDGYIQYF.

The CDR3 loop reads CASSPDPFLEQYF. CDR3 sequence (DNA): TGTGCCAGCAGCCCGGACCCCTTTCTCGAGCAGTACTTC. V gene TRBV5-4 combines with J gene TRBJ2-7; D not resolved. Looked up from germline, CDR1 is SGHNT and CDR2 is YYREEE (reference sequence). The V end lost 4 bases, the J end lost 6 bases, and 14 bases lay between the germline ends. The CDR3 is made up of 13 amino acids.

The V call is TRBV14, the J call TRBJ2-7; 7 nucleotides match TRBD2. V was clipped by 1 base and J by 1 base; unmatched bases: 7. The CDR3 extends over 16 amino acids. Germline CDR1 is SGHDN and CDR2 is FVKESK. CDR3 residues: CASSQGDYNPSYEQYF. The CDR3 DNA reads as TGTGCCAGCAGCCAAGGGGACTACAATCCATCCTACGAGCAGTACTTC.

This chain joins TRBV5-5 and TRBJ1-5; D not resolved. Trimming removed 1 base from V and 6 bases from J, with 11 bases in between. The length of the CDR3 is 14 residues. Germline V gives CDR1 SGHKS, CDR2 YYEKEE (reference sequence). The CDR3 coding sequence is TGTGCCAGCAGCTTGATGGGATTGGGTCAGCCCCAGCATTTT. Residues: CASSLMGLGQPQHF.

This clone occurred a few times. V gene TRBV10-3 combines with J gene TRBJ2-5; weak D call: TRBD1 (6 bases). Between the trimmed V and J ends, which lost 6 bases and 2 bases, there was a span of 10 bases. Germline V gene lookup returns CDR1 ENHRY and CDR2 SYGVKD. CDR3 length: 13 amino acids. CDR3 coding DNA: TGTGCCATCAGCCCGGGACAACAAGAGACCCAGTACTTC. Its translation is CAISPGQQETQYF.

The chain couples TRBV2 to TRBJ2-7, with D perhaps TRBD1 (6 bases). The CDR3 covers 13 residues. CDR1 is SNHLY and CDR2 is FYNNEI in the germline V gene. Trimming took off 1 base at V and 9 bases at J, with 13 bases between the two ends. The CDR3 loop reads CASSEVDSSPQYF. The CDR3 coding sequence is TGTGCCAGCAGTGAAGTGGACAGTTCACCGCAGTACTTC.

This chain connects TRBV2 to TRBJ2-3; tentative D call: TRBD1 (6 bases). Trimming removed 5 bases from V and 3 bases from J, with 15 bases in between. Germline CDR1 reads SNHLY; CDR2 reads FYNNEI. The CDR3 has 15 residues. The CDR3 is CASSPTGSMTDTQYF. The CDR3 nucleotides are TGTGCCAGCAGTCCCACAGGGTCCATGACAGATACGCAGTATTTT.

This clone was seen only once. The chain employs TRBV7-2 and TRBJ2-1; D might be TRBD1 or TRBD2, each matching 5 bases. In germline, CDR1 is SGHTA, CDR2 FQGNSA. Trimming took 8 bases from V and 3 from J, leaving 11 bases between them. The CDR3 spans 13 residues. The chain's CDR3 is CASVRDRYNEQFF. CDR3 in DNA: TGTGCCAGCGTTCGGGACCGCTACAATGAGCAGTTCTTC.

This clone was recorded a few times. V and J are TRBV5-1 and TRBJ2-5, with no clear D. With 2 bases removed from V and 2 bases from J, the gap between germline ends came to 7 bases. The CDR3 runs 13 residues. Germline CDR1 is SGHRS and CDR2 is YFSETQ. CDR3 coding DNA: TGCGCCAGCAGCTTAATACCTCAAGAGACCCAGTACTTC. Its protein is CASSLIPQETQYF.

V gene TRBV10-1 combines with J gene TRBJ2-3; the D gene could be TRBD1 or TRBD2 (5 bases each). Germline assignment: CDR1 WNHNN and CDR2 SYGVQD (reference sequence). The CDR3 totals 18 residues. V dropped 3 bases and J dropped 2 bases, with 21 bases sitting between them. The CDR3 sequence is CASSEGTTGGRATDTQYF. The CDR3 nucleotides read TGCGCCAGCAGTGAAGGGACCACTGGAGGTAGGGCCACAGATACGCAGTATTTT.